This TCR beta chain was captured by sequencing in a study of T cells of healthy individuals listed by TCRdb under 2018. In the germline V gene, CDR1 corresponds to MDHEN and CDR2 to SYDVKM. From the cysteine through the phenylalanine, the CDR3 covers 17 amino acids. Solely the CDR3 DNA is kept, with 51 bases framed from the first base. The germline V end is reduced by 3 bases and the J end by 0 bases; junction bases left unmatched: 10. Libraries were constructed by 5' RACE. Data came from an Illumina MiSeq. TCRdb applied fastp at Q25 and MiXCR to the public reads, then kept only in-frame beta chains. When rows share a CDR3 protein, they turn into one entry using the most common DNA and genes. This sample has nearly 100,000 distinct CDR3 sequences in its table, and roughly 18% of those were observed once. 6.2% of the sample belongs to the ten largest clones. This clonotype was found a few times. The clone's antigen remains unknown. Per-base quality was not reported, and no clone a single base away is much larger than it.

This receptor chain uses TRBV28 and TRBJ2-7, with 8 middle bases fitting TRBD2. The origin of this receptor is a human donor in good health. The sequence in DNA is TGTGCCAGCAGTTTCCTACCAGCGGGGGCGCACTCCTACGAGCAGTACTTC. Its protein is CASSFLPAGAHSYEQYF.